These 27 T cell receptor beta chains share one sample of origin, sequenced in a study of shared clonotypes between healthy human individuals (TCRdb year 2020). Library preparation was by the immunoSEQ multiplex PCR assay. Entries here come from immuneACCESS through TCRdb and include only in-frame sequences with V and J called. Some clones fail to appear in such tables; in the studies checked, an unresolved V gene covers under half of the shortfall, and the cause of the remainder is unknown. Counted in this sample were 600,000 to 750,000 clones; 55% to 80% of them appeared once. The ten biggest clones cover approximately 1.8% of the sample. Sequencing was carried out using memory CD4+ T cells sorted from blood. The sample's cell subset or site label is to be understood as: CD45RA-negative fraction. Receptors originate from a woman in her twenties or thirties in good health.

The CDR3 here is CASSLYGTSDSTYEQYF. CDR3 bases: TGTGCCAGCAGTTTATATGGGACTTCGGATTCTACCTACGAGCAGTACTTC. The chain uses TRBV27 and TRBJ2-7; D is perhaps TRBD2 (6 bases). Deletions cut 1 base from V and 2 bases from J, with 18 bases between. The CDR3 sequence is 17 residues long. CDR1 is MNHEY and CDR2 is SMNVEV in the germline V gene (reference sequence).

The chain joins TRBV19 to TRBJ1-2; the match to TRBD1 covers 9 bases. CDR1 LNHDA and CDR2 SQIVND come from the germline V gene (reference sequence). V shed 5 bases, J shed 8 bases, and the junction held 9 bases outside the gene matches. The CDR3 totals 14 residues. CDR3 coding DNA: TGTGCCAGTAGTCCCCCACAGGGGGCACGCGGCTACACCTTC. Protein: CASSPPQGARGYTF.

The CDR3 spells CSVAGQGRMNTEAFF. CDR3 bases: TGCAGCGTGGCGGGACAGGGAAGGATGAACACTGAAGCTTTCTTT. The J gene is TRBJ1-1, the V gene TRBV29-1, with 9 bases matching TRBD1. Germline values: CDR1 SQVTM, CDR2 ANQGSEA. The CDR3 totals 15 residues. J lost 0 bases, V lost 6 bases, and 8 bases had no gene match.

The V gene is TRBV2, the J gene TRBJ2-7, with no clear D. V was cut by 2 bases and J by 3 bases, with 5 bases left in between. The CDR3 consists of 12 residues. Germline V lookup: CDR1 SNHLY, CDR2 FYNNEI. DNA for the CDR3: TGTGCCAGCAGTGAATCCTTCTACGAGCAGTACTTC. It encodes CASSESFYEQYF.

The chain uses TRBV28 and TRBJ2-3, with D possibly being TRBD1 (5 bases). The germline gives CDR1 MDHEN, CDR2 SYDVKM. Trimming stripped 2 bases from V and 3 bases from J, with 12 bases between. There are 15 residues in the CDR3. This chain's CDR3 is CASSLQGRVTDTQYF. CDR3 sequence (DNA): TGTGCCAGCAGTTTACAGGGCAGGGTAACAGATACGCAGTATTTT.

The rearrangement uses TRBV19 and TRBJ2-5; D unresolved. The J call could be wrong; TRBJ2-7 is a better fit for the DNA end. The germline gives CDR1 LNHDA, CDR2 SQIVND (reference sequence). The CDR3 loop spans 16 amino acids. Here the CDR3 DNA reads TGTGCCAGTAGTACCGTGGCGTTTGGCACCTCCTACGAGCAGTACTTC. Residues: CASSTVAFGTSYEQYF.

The CDR3 DNA reads as TGTGCCAGCAGCCTCCCGGGCGGTGAGCAGTTCTTC. It codes for CASSLPGGEQFF. The V and J genes are TRBV7-9 and TRBJ2-1; no reliable D call. Germline loops: CDR1 SEHNR, CDR2 FQNEAQ (reference sequence). The V gene lost 5 bases and the J gene lost 9 bases, with 11 bases spanning the gap. CDR3 size: 12 residues.

This CDR3 reads CASSETGQTYEQYF. The CDR3 coding sequence is TGTGCCAGCAGTGAGACCGGACAGACCTACGAGCAGTACTTC. The rearrangement joins TRBV25-1 to TRBJ2-7, with D possibly TRBD1 on 6 matching bases. CDR3 length equals 14 residues. The V end was cut by 3 bases, the J end by 2 bases, with 11 bases between. CDR1 and CDR2 from the germline V gene are MGHDK and SYGVNS.

CDR3 region: CASSEDRSPNQPQHF. As DNA, the CDR3 is TGTGCCAGCAGTGAAGACAGAAGCCCTAATCAGCCCCAGCATTTT. The chain recombines TRBV2 with TRBJ1-5, with unresolved D. V lost 1 base, J lost 4 bases, and 11 bases lay in between. This CDR3 has 15 residues. Germline values: CDR1 SNHLY, CDR2 FYNNEI.

The rearrangement links TRBV4-2 to TRBJ2-6; TRBD2 aligns across 13 bases. J gave up 3 bases and V 5 bases, and 7 bases lay outside the gene matches. CDR1 is LGHNA and CDR2 is YNFKEQ in the germline V gene. This CDR3 comprises 18 residues. CDR3 region: CASSLEGLAGNGANVLTF. The CDR3 coding sequence is TGTGCCAGCAGCTTGGAGGGACTAGCGGGAAATGGGGCCAACGTCCTGACTTTC.

Only a few counts were recorded for this clone. The V and J genes are TRBV27 and TRBJ2-2; D is undetermined. V was trimmed by 11 bases and J by 8 bases, leaving 9 bases between them. There are 10 residues in the CDR3. CDR1 MNHEY and CDR2 SMNVEV come from the germline V gene (reference sequence). DNA for the CDR3: TGTGCCGTCGGTTGGGGGGAGCTGTTTTTT. Protein: CAVGWGELFF.

This clone was seen only a few times. The CDR3, as DNA: TGTGCCAGCAGCTCATATCTTACCGGGGAGCTGTTTTTT. It specifies CASSSYLTGELFF. The rearrangement uses TRBV5-6 and TRBJ2-2; D is unresolved. V was clipped by 3 bases and J by 5 bases, with 8 bases between them. The CDR3 covers 13 residues. CDR1 is SGHDT, CDR2 YYEEEE, per germline.

This clone appeared many times. The chain uses TRBV7-2 and TRBJ1-1; maybe TRBD1 (6 bases). Trimming pared 5 bases from V and 0 bases from J, leaving 19 bases between. The CDR3 consists of 17 residues. CDR1 is SGHTA and CDR2 is FQGNSA in the germline V gene. CDR3 nucleotides: TGTGCCAGCAGCCCGGGGGTAGGGACACACATGAACACTGAAGCTTTCTTT. It codes for CASSPGVGTHMNTEAFF. Full variable domain (missing parts from reference TRBV7-2 and TRBJ1-1): GAGVSQSPSNKVTEKGKDVELRCDPISGHTALYWYRQSLGQGLEFLIYFQGNSAPDKSGLPSDRFSAERTGGSVSTLTIQRTQQEDSAVYLCASSPGVGTHMNTEAFFGQGTRLTVV.

Notes on this clone: The sample holds other DNA sequences that translate to the same CDR3. The rearrangement links TRBV19 to TRBJ1-5; D perhaps matches TRBD1 (6 bases). This CDR3 is 13 amino acids long. Trimming left V 6 bases short and J 5 bases short, with 11 bases between. Germline-derived CDR1 and CDR2 are LNHDA and SQIVND (reference sequence). CDR3 in DNA: TGTGCCAGTAGCCCACAGGGTGATCAGCCCCAGCATTTT. Encoded protein: CASSPQGDQPQHF.

This clone was seen a few times. The rearrangement uses TRBV11-1 and TRBJ2-2; the D is unclear. The CDR3 consists of 13 residues. From germline, CDR1 is SGHAT and CDR2 FQDESV (reference sequence). The V end was cut by 2 bases, the J end by 6 bases, with 7 bases between. The CDR3 bases are TGTGCCAGCAGCTTATCGGAACCCGGGGAGCTGTTTTTT. Amino acids: CASSLSEPGELFF.

This sequence joins TRBV7-9 and TRBJ1-2, with 8 bases lining up with TRBD1. The CDR3 runs 15 residues. The V gene's germline CDR1 is SEHNR and CDR2 FQNEAQ (reference sequence). J gave up 6 bases and V 5 bases, and 11 bases lay outside the gene matches. CDR3 nucleotides: TGTGCCAGCAGCAACGTCAGGGGGCTGATGGATGGCTACACCTTC. This encodes CASSNVRGLMDGYTF.

V usage is TRBV6-1 and J usage is TRBJ1-2, with a tentative D call TRBD1 (6 bases). CDR3 length: 14 residues. In germline, CDR1 is MNHNS, CDR2 SASEGT. The V and J ends lost 10 bases and 2 bases respectively, with 17 bases between them. The CDR3 sequence: CATSGAQGNYGYTF. Written as DNA, the CDR3 is TGTGCCACCTCGGGGGCGCAGGGAAACTATGGCTACACCTTC.

The chain has TRBV6-6 and TRBJ2-3, with 8 nucleotides matching TRBD2. The CDR3 has 15 amino acids. The germline gives CDR1 MNHNY, CDR2 SVGAGI (reference sequence). J gave up 3 bases and V 6 bases, and 8 bases lay outside the gene matches. The CDR3 protein is CASSPYREGTDTQYF. The DNA of the CDR3 is TGTGCCAGCAGCCCCTATCGGGAGGGGACAGATACGCAGTATTTT.

The genes are TRBV6-6 and TRBJ1-5; 9 bases line up with TRBD1. The germline V gene has CDR1 MNHNY and CDR2 SVGAGI (reference sequence). J was trimmed by 3 bases and V by 6 bases; bases with no gene match: 6. The CDR3 extends over 15 amino acids. As DNA, the CDR3 is TGTGCCAGCAGGGGGACAGGGCGGGCCAATCAGCCCCAGCATTTT. This encodes CASRGTGRANQPQHF.

The CDR3 spells CASSGRRLAGFNEQFF. The CDR3 DNA follows: TGCGCCAGCAGTGGGCGAAGACTAGCGGGATTCAATGAGCAGTTCTTC. The rearrangement joins TRBV10-1 to TRBJ2-1; 11 nucleotides agree with TRBD2. V gave up 4 bases and J gave up 6 bases; unmatched junction bases: 8. Germline values: CDR1 WNHNN, CDR2 SYGVQD (reference sequence). CDR3 size: 16 residues.

This clone came up many times. The genes are TRBV25-1 and TRBJ2-7, with 10 bases aligning to TRBD2. The junction had 10 bases not matched to a gene; V was cut back by 1 base and J by 1 base. Germline V lookup: CDR1 MGHDK, CDR2 SYGVNS. The CDR3 runs 18 residues. The chain's CDR3 is CASSESPSGSPTSYEQYF. For the CDR3, the DNA is TGTGCCAGCAGTGAATCCCCTAGCGGGAGCCCCACATCCTACGAGCAGTACTTC.

V gene TRBV18 combines with J gene TRBJ1-3; 7 bases agree with TRBD1. Germline trimming cut 5 bases from V and 1 base from J; bases unmatched to any gene: 2. CDR3 length: 14 residues. Looked up from germline, CDR1 is KGHSH and CDR2 is LQKENI. The CDR3 reads CASSADRSGNTIYF. For the CDR3, the DNA is TGTGCCAGCTCAGCGGACAGGTCTGGAAACACCATATATTTT.

The J gene is TRBJ2-4, the V gene TRBV29-1, with a possible D match to TRBD1 (5 bases). The CDR3 is 14 amino acids. Trimming took 7 bases from V and 1 from J, leaving 14 bases between them. From germline, CDR1 is SQVTM and CDR2 ANQGSEA. The CDR3 DNA reads TGCAGCGCCATCCAGGGTTCGGCCAAAAACATTCAGTACTTC. Translating it yields CSAIQGSAKNIQYF.

The gene calls are TRBV5-6 and TRBJ1-2; D might be TRBD1 (5 bases). The CDR3 covers 15 residues. Germline V lookup: CDR1 SGHDT, CDR2 YYEEEE. V dropped 1 base and J dropped 2 bases, with 12 bases sitting between them. CDR3 region: CASSLPGPSNYGYTF. The DNA for the CDR3 is TGTGCCAGCAGCTTGCCAGGGCCTTCGAACTATGGCTACACCTTC.

This clone was picked up a small number of times. The rearrangement links TRBV19 to TRBJ1-1; D possibly corresponds to TRBD1 (6 bases). The germline CDR1 and CDR2 sequences are LNHDA and SQIVND (reference sequence). The germline V and J ends were trimmed by 9 bases and 0 bases, with 11 bases remaining between them. This CDR3 is 13 amino acids long. CDR3 bases: TGTGCCAGCAGGACAGAGATGAACACTGAAGCTTTCTTT. Protein sequence: CASRTEMNTEAFF.

The chain joins TRBV11-2 to TRBJ2-7; D unclear. This CDR3 comprises 12 residues. Trimming took 1 base from V and 6 from J, leaving 7 bases between them. CDR1 is SGHAT and CDR2 is FQNNGV in the germline V gene. CDR3 residues: CASSLAQTEQYF. The CDR3 coding sequence is TGTGCCAGCAGCTTAGCTCAGACCGAGCAGTACTTC.

In this sample, this clone turned up a few times. The chain recombines TRBV27 with TRBJ2-4, with a possible D match to TRBD2 (5 bases). The CDR3 runs to 16 residues. Trimming removed 5 bases at V and 7 bases at J, with 21 bases between. Germline-derived CDR1 and CDR2 are MNHEY and SMNVEV (reference sequence). The CDR3 spells CASSKTGLPGGNIQYF. CDR3 bases: TGTGCCAGCAGTAAAACCGGGCTCCCGGGCGGGAACATTCAGTACTTC.